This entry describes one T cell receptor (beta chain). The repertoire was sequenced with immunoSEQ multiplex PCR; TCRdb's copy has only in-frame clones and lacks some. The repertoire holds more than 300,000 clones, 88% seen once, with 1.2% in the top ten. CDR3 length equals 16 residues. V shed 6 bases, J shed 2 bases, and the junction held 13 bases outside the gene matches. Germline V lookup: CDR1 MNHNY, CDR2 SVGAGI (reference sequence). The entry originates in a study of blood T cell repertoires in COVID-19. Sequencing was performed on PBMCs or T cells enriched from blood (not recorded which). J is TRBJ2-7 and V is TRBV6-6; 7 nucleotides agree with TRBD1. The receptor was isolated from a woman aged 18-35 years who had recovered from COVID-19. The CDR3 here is CASSRPPDRATYEQYF. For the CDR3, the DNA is TGTGCCAGCAGCCGACCGCCCGACAGGGCTACCTACGAGCAGTACTTC.